This T cell receptor beta chain is drawn from a study of CD8+ T cells in alopecia areata. Study-wide findings and caveats: The study found TCR sharing across patients less clear than in mice, possibly for HLA reasons. Lesional scalp, especially alopecia totalis/universalis, showed higher clonality than normal scalp.

The count of this clone is one. Its antigen is not identified. The CDR3 loop spans 15 amino acids. CDR1 and CDR2 from the germline V gene are SGHDT and YYEEEE. V shed 1 base and J 10 bases; nucleotides not matched to a gene: 9. Extraction and reverse transcription of RNA yielded cDNA as the sequencing template. Sequenced by immunoSEQ multiplex PCR; TCRdb stores in-frame clones only, minus some. The sample shows about 140,000 clones, 55% of them seen only once. The researchers isolated CD4+ and CD8+ T cells from PBMCs by sorting. The receptor was isolated from a human donor in good health. The V and J genes are TRBV5-6 and TRBJ2-1; 9 positions match TRBD2. Material for sequencing was CD4+ T cells sorted from blood. The CDR3 nucleotides are TGTGCCAGCAGCTTGTTGAGCGGGAGGAGCAACGAGCAGTTCTTC. It encodes CASSLLSGRSNEQFF.